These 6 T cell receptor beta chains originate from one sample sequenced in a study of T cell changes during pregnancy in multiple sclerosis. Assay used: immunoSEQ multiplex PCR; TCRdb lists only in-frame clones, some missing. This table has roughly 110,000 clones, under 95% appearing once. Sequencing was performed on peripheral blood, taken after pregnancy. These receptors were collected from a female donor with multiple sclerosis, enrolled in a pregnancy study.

CDR3 region: CASKDTGSHNEQYF. The CDR3, as DNA: TGTGCCAGTAAGGATACAGGGTCTCACAACGAGCAGTACTTC. This chain connects TRBV19 to TRBJ2-7; D may be TRBD1 (6 bases). CDR1 and CDR2 (germline): LNHDA, SQIVND (reference sequence). Trimming removed 7 bases from V and 5 bases from J, with 18 bases in between. The CDR3 has 14 residues.

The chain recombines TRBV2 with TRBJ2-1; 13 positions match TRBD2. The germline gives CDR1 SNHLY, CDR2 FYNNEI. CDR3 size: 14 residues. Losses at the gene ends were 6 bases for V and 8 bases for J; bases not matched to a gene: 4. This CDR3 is CASSAGLAGDEQFF. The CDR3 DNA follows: TGTGCCAGCAGCGCTGGACTAGCGGGAGATGAGCAGTTCTTC.

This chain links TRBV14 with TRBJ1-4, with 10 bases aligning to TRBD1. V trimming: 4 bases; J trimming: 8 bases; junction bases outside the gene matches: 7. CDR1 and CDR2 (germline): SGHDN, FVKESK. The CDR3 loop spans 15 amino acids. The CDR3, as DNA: TGTGCCAGCAGCCCTCGGACAGGGGGAGGCGAAAAACTGTTTTTT. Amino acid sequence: CASSPRTGGGEKLFF. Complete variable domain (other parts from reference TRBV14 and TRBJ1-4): EAGVTQFPSHSVIEKGQTVTLRCDPISGHDNLYWYRRVMGKEIKFLLHFVKESKQDESGMPNNRFLAERTGGTYSTLKVQPAELEDSGVYFCASSPRTGGGEKLFFGSGTQLSVL.

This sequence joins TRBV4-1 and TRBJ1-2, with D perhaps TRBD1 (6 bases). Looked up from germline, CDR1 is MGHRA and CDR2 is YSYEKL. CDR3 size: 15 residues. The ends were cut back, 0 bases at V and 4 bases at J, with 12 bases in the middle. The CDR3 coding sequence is TGCGCCAGCAGCCAAGATCGGGTAGGGGGCTATGGCTACACCTTC. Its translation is CASSQDRVGGYGYTF.

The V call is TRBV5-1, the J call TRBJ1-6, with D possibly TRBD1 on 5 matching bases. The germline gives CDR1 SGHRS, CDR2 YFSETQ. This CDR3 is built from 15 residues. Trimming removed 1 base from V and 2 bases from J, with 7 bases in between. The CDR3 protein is CASSLSTAYNSPLHF. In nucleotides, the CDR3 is TGCGCCAGCAGCTTGTCGACAGCCTATAATTCACCCCTCCACTTT.

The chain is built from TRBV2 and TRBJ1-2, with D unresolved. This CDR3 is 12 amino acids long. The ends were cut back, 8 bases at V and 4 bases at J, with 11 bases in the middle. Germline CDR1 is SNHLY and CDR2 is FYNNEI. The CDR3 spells CASLPSGYGYTF. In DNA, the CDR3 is TGTGCCAGCCTACCATCGGGCTATGGCTACACCTTC.